These T cell receptor beta chains were read from a single sample in a study of blood T cell repertoires in COVID-19. Repertoires were generated with immunoSEQ multiplex PCR, while TCRdb's copy carries only in-frame clones and drops some. The sample comprises 150,000 to 200,000 clones, about 88% of which are singletons, and approximately 9% rests with the top ten. Sequenced sample: PBMCs or T cells enriched from blood (not recorded which). These receptors were taken from a woman aged 18 to 35 who had recovered from COVID-19. Both conserved end residues are part of each CDR3. Fields, in order: J gene, CDR3 length, clone size, V gene, D gene, CDR3 DNA, CDR3 protein. The D gene is left open where the match is weak. The size entry is marked missing in some rows and otherwise reads once, few, many or a size class.

>TRBJ2-7|13|.|TRBV28|.
TGTGCCAGCAGATCACCGGGACAAACCGAGCAGTACTTC
CASRSPGQTEQYF
>TRBJ1-2|12|.|TRBV28|.
TGTGCCAGCAGCGTATCTAACTATGGCTACACCTTC
CASSVSNYGYTF
>TRBJ2-1|13|.|TRBV5-1|TRBD2
TGCGCCAGCAGACCCGGGGGGTACAATGAGCAGTTCTTC
CASRPGGYNEQFF
>TRBJ1-5|15|few|TRBV28|.
TGTGCCAGCAATCCCAACGGCGGGAGTGACCAGCCCCAGCATTTT
CASNPNGGSDQPQHF
>TRBJ1-5|15|.|TRBV27|TRBD1
TGTGCCAGCAGTTTACCAGGGGGATTTGATCAGCCCCAGCATTTT
CASSLPGGFDQPQHF
>TRBJ2-3|14|.|TRBV2|.
TGTGCCAGCAGTGGGCAGAGGTCCACAGATACGCAGTATTTT
CASSGQRSTDTQYF
>TRBJ2-1|14|.|TRBV19|.
TGTGCCAGTAGTATATCGGGAGTGTACAATGAGCAGTTCTTC
CASSISGVYNEQFF
>TRBJ1-3|13|.|TRBV19|.
TGTGCCACTCCGCGGGGGCCTGGAAACACCATATATTTT
CATPRGPGNTIYF
>TRBJ1-2|17|.|TRBV19|TRBD1
TGTGCCAGTAGTATCGCACTTATAGGGACAGGGGGAGTCGGCTACACCTTC
CASSIALIGTGGVGYTF
>TRBJ1-2|16|.|TRBV28|.
TGTGCCAGCACCAACCTAAGGTCAGCGGTGAAGGATGGCTACACCTTC
CASTNLRSAVKDGYTF
>TRBJ1-2|14|few|TRBV7-9|.
TGTGCCAGCAGCCCCGTTCTCCGGGGAGATGGCTACACCTTC
CASSPVLRGDGYTF
>TRBJ2-3|14|.|TRBV6-5|.
TGTGCCAGCAGCAACAACCCCCTTACAGATACGCAGTATTTT
CASSNNPLTDTQYF
>TRBJ2-2|16|.|TRBV28|TRBD1
TGTGCCAGCAGCTTCATAGGACAGGGCGGCACCGGGGAGCTGTTTTTT
CASSFIGQGGTGELFF
>TRBJ1-1|13|.|TRBV30|.
TGTGCCTGGAGTGTTCATCTGAACACTGAAGCTTTCTTT
CAWSVHLNTEAFF
>TRBJ2-2|13|.|TRBV5-1|.
TGCGCCAGCTATGGGCTGGCCACCGGGGAGCTGTTTTTT
CASYGLATGELFF
>TRBJ1-1|13|once|TRBV11-2|.
TGTGCCAGCAGCCTACAGAAGAACACTGAAGCTTTCTTT
CASSLQKNTEAFF
>TRBJ2-7|13|few|TRBV11-2|.
TGTGCCAGCAGCTTCGTCAGGTCCTACGAGCAGTACTTC
CASSFVRSYEQYF
>TRBJ2-1|11|once|TRBV29-1|.
TGCAGCGTCGGGTCCTACAATGAGCAGTTCTTC
CSVGSYNEQFF
>TRBJ2-7|13|.|TRBV30|.
TGTGCCTGGAGGAGGGAGAGCGGCTACGAGCAGTACTTC
CAWRRESGYEQYF
>TRBJ1-6|10|.|TRBV7-2|.
TGTGCCAGCAGCTTTACAACCCTCCACTTT
CASSFTTLHF
>TRBJ2-7|14|.|TRBV7-9|TRBD2
TGTGCCAGCAGCTTTAGCGGGCCCTCCTACGAGCAGTACTTC
CASSFSGPSYEQYF
>TRBJ1-3|12|.|TRBV30|.
TGTGCCGGGATGACAGCCGGAAACACCATATATTTT
CAGMTAGNTIYF
>TRBJ1-1|14|.|TRBV25-1|.
TGTGCCAGCCGACCGAGGGGGATTGAGACTGAAGCTTTCTTT
CASRPRGIETEAFF
>TRBJ1-2|10|once|TRBV23-1|.
TGCGCCAGCACCAGATATGGCTACACCTTC
CASTRYGYTF
>TRBJ1-1|18|few|TRBV4-1|TRBD1
TGCGCCAGCAGCCGCCAAGGGACAGGGCCTTTGATGTTTCCTGAAGCTTTCTTT
CASSRQGTGPLMFPEAFF
>TRBJ2-1|16|.|TRBV5-1|TRBD2
TGCGCCAGCAGCTTGGGGGGCGGGGGGGGGCCGAATGAGCAGTTCTTC
CASSLGGGGGPNEQFF
>TRBJ1-2|13|.|TRBV5-6|TRBD1
TGTGCCAGCAGCCGGGGACAGGGTGATGGCTACACCTTC
CASSRGQGDGYTF
>TRBJ2-7|16|.|TRBV20-1|.
TGCAGTGCTAGTTACGGGGAGACTACCCGGTACTACGAGCAGTACTTC
CSASYGETTRYYEQYF
>TRBJ2-1|15|.|TRBV2|TRBD2
TGTGCCAGCAGTCCCGGGACTAGCGGGATTCATGAGCAGTTCTTC
CASSPGTSGIHEQFF
>TRBJ1-2|15|.|TRBV19|TRBD1
TGTGCCAGTAGCGAAACAGGGGGCGCTGACTATGGCTACACCTTC
CASSETGGADYGYTF
>TRBJ2-3|14|.|TRBV24-1|TRBD1
TGTGCCACCAGTAAGGGACAGTTGACAGATACGCAGTATTTT
CATSKGQLTDTQYF
>TRBJ1-3|16|once|TRBV18|.
TGTGCCAGCTCACCCAATAAGCTCCAGGCTGGAAACACCATATATTTT
CASSPNKLQAGNTIYF
>TRBJ2-1|17|.|TRBV24-1|TRBD1
TGTGCCACCAGTGAGAGTACCGACAGGGTCTCCTACAATGAGCAGTTCTTC
CATSESTDRVSYNEQFF
>TRBJ2-7|15|.|TRBV4-1|.
TGCGCCAGCAGCCAAGATGAGGGGGTAACCTACGAGCAGTACTTC
CASSQDEGVTYEQYF
>TRBJ1-1|14|.|TRBV10-3|.
TGTGCCATCAGTGAGTCTTCGGGAAACACTGAAGCTTTCTTT
CAISESSGNTEAFF
>TRBJ1-2|16|.|TRBV19|.
TGTGCCAGTAGTTTTAGACAGGAAATCGGCGGCTATGGCTACACCTTC
CASSFRQEIGGYGYTF
>TRBJ2-1|16|.|TRBV10-3|TRBD2
TGTGCCATCAGTAGAGATAGCGGGAGTAGGAACAATGAGCAGTTCTTC
CAISRDSGSRNNEQFF
>TRBJ1-1|14|.|TRBV11-2|.
TGTGCCAGCAGCTTCTCCAGGGCGAACACTGAAGCTTTCTTT
CASSFSRANTEAFF
>TRBJ2-1|17|.|TRBV9|TRBD1
TGTGCCAGCAGCGAGAGGGCCGGGACAGGGGGGTACAATGAGCAGTTCTTC
CASSERAGTGGYNEQFF
>TRBJ2-2|15|.|TRBV7-2|.
TGTGCCAGCAGCTTAGACTGGGGGACTGGGGGGGAGCTGTTTTTT
CASSLDWGTGGELFF
>TRBJ2-1|14|.|TRBV5-4|TRBD1
TGTGCCAGCAGCTTGGCTAGACAGGGGAATGAGCAGTTCTTC
CASSLARQGNEQFF
>TRBJ1-2|15|.|TRBV4-2|.
TGTGCCAGCAGCCAAGCCCCGACAGAAAACTATGGCTACACCTTC
CASSQAPTENYGYTF
>TRBJ2-3|14|once|TRBV24-1|.
TGTGCCACCAGTGATTTGGGACTCCCAGATACGCAGTATTTT
CATSDLGLPDTQYF
>TRBJ2-5|15|.|TRBV20-1|TRBD2
TGCAGTGCTAGTAGCGGGCCGCCACTACAAGAGACCCAGTACTTC
CSASSGPPLQETQYF
>TRBJ2-5|15|.|TRBV28|.
TGTGCCAGCAGCCTCACACAGAATTATCAAGAGACCCAGTACTTC
CASSLTQNYQETQYF
>TRBJ2-1|12|.|TRBV2|.
TGTGCCAGCAGTGAACAGGTCAATGAGCAGTTCTTC
CASSEQVNEQFF
>TRBJ1-5|16|.|TRBV11-2|.
TGTGCCAGCAGCTTTGGGAGTGGATTAAGCAATCAGCCCCAGCATTTT
CASSFGSGLSNQPQHF
>TRBJ2-2|12|.|TRBV10-3|.
TGTGCCATCAGTCCAGAATACGGGGAGCTGTTTTTT
CAISPEYGELFF
>TRBJ2-1|15|.|TRBV7-9|.
TGTGCCAGCACCAACAGGGTCTCCGTGTACAATGAGCAGTTCTTC
CASTNRVSVYNEQFF